This T cell receptor (beta chain) was sequenced in a study of T cells in Graves' hyperthyroidism and ophthalmopathy. Findings of the study overall: Clonotypes that were expanded in thyroid above 0.001 mostly appeared in blood too. Ophthalmopathy, as predicted by the model, came a median approximately 5.9 months after the prediction.

Amplified TCR beta CDR3 regions derived from RNA transcripts. The HTBI primer set was used in a first-round RT-PCR of the TCR CDR3. TCRdb recomputed calls from the multiplex PCR reads with MiXCR, one row per CDR3 protein. The data contain around 110,000 distinct CDR3 sequences, approximately 16% of them seen just once; the ten biggest clones take up less than 50%. This clonotype occurred many times. Its target is unknown. Exclusion criteria comprised uncontrolled infection, other autoimmune disease, pregnancy or lactation. Germline V CDR1 and CDR2: SGHTS, YDEGEE. Unmatched junction bases numbered 6, after V lost 0 bases and J lost 5 bases. The CDR3 covers 15 residues.

Material for sequencing was blood. The sequence derives from a woman aged 45-60 years with Graves' hyperthyroidism. V usage is TRBV5-8 and J usage is TRBJ2-7; the match to TRBD2 covers 9 bases. The CDR3 nucleotides read TGTGCCAGCAGCTTGGTGGTAGCGGGAGTGGACGAGCAGTACTTC. This sequence encodes CASSLVVAGVDEQYF.